The 9 T cell receptor beta chains reported below all come from one sample, sequenced in a study of breast tumors, draining lymph nodes, adjacent tissues. TCRdb fed the multiplex PCR reads into MiXCR, producing one record per CDR3 protein. The profile covers roughly 130,000 distinct CDR3 sequences, with about 33% appearing a single time and approximately 2.2% taken by the ten largest. The lymph nodes were axillary draining lymph nodes from breast cancer patients. Sequencing was carried out using axillary lymph node tissue. These receptors were collected from a female donor with breast cancer. Some clones in this sample may be carry-over from other donors' samples.

Remarks on this clonotype: This could be a read error, since a much larger clone is one nucleotide away. CDR3 region: CASRQNSNQPQHF. For the CDR3, the DNA is TGTGCCAGCAGACAAAATAGCAATCAGCCCCAGCATTTT. The chain carries TRBV6-5 and TRBJ1-5, with D hard to call. The CDR3 has 13 amino acids. From germline, CDR1 is MNHEY and CDR2 SVGAGI. The V gene lost 6 bases and the J gene lost 0 bases, with 6 bases spanning the gap.

This rearrangement joins TRBV7-9 to TRBJ2-3, with D perhaps matching TRBD2 (6 bases). The CDR3 contains 17 residues. Deletions cut 5 bases from V and 0 bases from J, with 18 bases between. Germline loops: CDR1 SEHNR, CDR2 FQNEAQ (reference sequence). The CDR3 DNA reads TGTGCCAGCAGCCCTAGCCCGGGACTCCCAAGCACAGATACGCAGTATTTT. Protein: CASSPSPGLPSTDTQYF.

V is TRBV7-3 and J is TRBJ1-4; D is perhaps TRBD1 (5 bases). V was trimmed by 2 bases and J by 6 bases, leaving 7 bases between them. Looked up from germline, CDR1 is SGHTA and CDR2 is FQGTGA. This CDR3 spans 13 amino acids. The CDR3 bases are TGTGCCAGCAGCTTAGAGGGGCATGAAAAACTGTTTTTT. This encodes CASSLEGHEKLFF.

This clonotype has at least ten counts. The genes are TRBV5-8 and TRBJ2-3, with TRBD1 matching 9 bases. Germline CDR1 is SGHTS and CDR2 is YDEGEE. With 4 bases clipped from V and 3 bases from J, the junction kept 6 bases outside the gene matches. The CDR3 covers 15 residues. The CDR3 here is CASSAGTGSTDTQYF. For the CDR3, the DNA is TGTGCCAGCAGCGCCGGGACAGGGAGTACAGATACGCAGTATTTT.

This clonotype showed up just a few times. This rearrangement joins TRBV20-1 to TRBJ2-7; D remains unclear. The CDR3 consists of 10 residues. The germline V gene has CDR1 DFQATT and CDR2 SNEGSKA (reference sequence). Trimming took off 6 bases at V and 4 bases at J, with 7 bases between the two ends. CDR3 amino acids: CSAQAYEQYF. As DNA, the CDR3 is TGCAGTGCCCAGGCTTACGAGCAGTACTTC.

About this clonotype: At one of its ends the junction is not consistent with the germline gene, which may arise from a read error. The rearrangement joins TRBV7-9 to TRBJ1-1; a weak D match, TRBD1 (6 bases). The CDR3 spans 14 residues. Germline CDR1 reads SEHNR; CDR2 reads FQNEAQ (reference sequence). The CDR3 sequence is CAGSLQTGGTEAFF. The CDR3 region has the DNA TGTGCCGGCAGCTTGCAGACAGGTGGCACTGAAGCTTTCTTT.

Many counts were recorded for this clonotype. The CDR3 here is CASSHRGDYGYTF. The CDR3 DNA follows: TGTGCCAGCAGTCACCGGGGGGACTATGGCTACACCTTC. The V gene is TRBV6-6, the J gene TRBJ1-2; maybe TRBD1 (5 bases). The V and J ends lost 5 bases and 3 bases respectively, with 10 bases between them. From germline, CDR1 is MNHNY and CDR2 SVGAGI (reference sequence). The CDR3 covers 13 residues.

This clonotype was seen many times. The V and J genes are TRBV3-1 and TRBJ2-2, with TRBD1 matching 11 bases. Germline-derived CDR1 and CDR2 are LGHDT and YNNKEL (reference sequence). The V gene end was trimmed by 2 bases and the J gene end by 0 bases; junction bases not matched to a gene: 2. This CDR3 is 17 amino acids long. The DNA of the CDR3 is TGTGCCAGCAGCCAACCGGGACAGGGGGCGAACACCGGGGAGCTGTTTTTT. It yields the protein CASSQPGQGANTGELFF.

The chain links TRBV9 to TRBJ1-3; maybe TRBD1 (5 bases). Per the germline V gene, CDR1 is SGDLS and CDR2 is YYNGEE. This CDR3 is 15 amino acids long. V was clipped by 3 bases and J by 2 bases, with 12 bases between them. As DNA, the CDR3 is TGTGCCAGCAGCGCCCCGACAGTAGCTGGAAACACCATATATTTT. It translates to CASSAPTVAGNTIYF.